Below are 29 T cell receptor beta chains sequenced from a single sample in a study of T cells after yellow fever vaccination. TCRdb passed the 5' RACE reads through MiXCR, listing each CDR3 protein once. The repertoire has fewer than 500,000 distinct CDR3 sequences, over 15% of them found once; the top ten carry 15% to 20%. The material was PBMCs, obtained before the yellow fever booster vaccination. These receptors were collected from a young man who received the YFV17D yellow fever vaccine.

The gene calls are TRBV15 and TRBJ1-1; D is possibly TRBD1 (5 bases). Germline assignment: CDR1 LNHNV and CDR2 YYDKDF (reference sequence). The CDR3 extends over 16 amino acids. V lost 5 bases, J lost 0 bases, and 16 bases lay in between. CDR3 region: CATSSSTGVLNTEAFF. The CDR3 DNA reads as TGTGCCACCAGCTCAAGCACGGGGGTTCTGAACACTGAAGCTTTCTTT. The full variable domain, rest sourced from reference TRBV15 and TRBJ1-1, is DAMVIQNPRYQVTQFGKPVTLSCSQTLNHNVMYWYQQKSSQAPKLLFHYYDKDFNNEADTPDNFQSRRPNTSFCFLDIRSPGLGDTAMYLCATSSSTGVLNTEAFFGQGTRLTVV.

This sequence joins TRBV20-1 and TRBJ2-3; 9 bases agree with TRBD1. Germline V gene data show CDR1 as DFQATT and CDR2 as SNEGSKA (reference sequence). The ends lost 2 bases at V and 2 bases at J; junction bases unmatched: 5. CDR3 size: 15 residues. The CDR3 bases are TGCAGTGCTAGACGTGGACAGGGGATCACAGATACGCAGTATTTT. Protein product: CSARRGQGITDTQYF.

This clonotype was detected only a few times. The CDR3 DNA sequence: TGCAGTGCTAGAGCGCTCCGCCAGGGGGATCAGCCCCAGCATTTT. Protein sequence: CSARALRQGDQPQHF. The gene calls are TRBV20-1 and TRBJ1-5, with 7 bases identical to TRBD1. V was clipped by 1 base and J by 5 bases; unmatched bases: 8. CDR1 and CDR2 from the germline V gene are DFQATT and SNEGSKA (reference sequence). CDR3 length: 15 residues.

This clonotype has only a few counts. V usage is TRBV4-3 and J usage is TRBJ1-6; D is unresolved. CDR1 and CDR2 (germline): LGHNA, YSLEER. V was trimmed by 0 bases and J by 3 bases, leaving 12 bases between them. The CDR3 has 17 amino acids. Written as DNA, the CDR3 is TGCGCCAGCAGCCAAGATTTTAGCGCAAGCTATAATTCACCCCTCCACTTT. This translates into CASSQDFSASYNSPLHF.

This clonotype has a handful of counts. The chain uses TRBV4-3 and TRBJ2-4, with D possibly matching TRBD1 (5 bases). The germline V and J ends were trimmed by 0 bases and 3 bases, with 9 bases remaining between them. The CDR3 length is 15 residues. CDR1 and CDR2 from the germline V gene are LGHNA and YSLEER. CDR3 sequence reads: CASSQDGRGKNIQYF. CDR3 DNA sequence: TGCGCCAGCAGCCAAGATGGAAGGGGCAAAAACATTCAGTACTTC.

The chain carries TRBV27 and TRBJ2-7; TRBD2 might be the D (6 bases). The CDR3 consists of 13 residues. Trimming left V 8 bases short and J 2 bases short, with 13 bases between. CDR1 is MNHEY and CDR2 is SMNVEV in the germline V gene (reference sequence). The CDR3 sequence: CASSIGTPYEQYF. CDR3 DNA: TGTGCCAGCTCCATAGGGACTCCCTACGAGCAGTACTTC.

This clonotype was detected ten times or more. This chain uses TRBV6-5 with TRBJ1-1, with a weak D call TRBD1 (5 bases). V was cut by 8 bases and J by 0 bases, with 13 bases left in between. Germline V gene sequence: CDR1 MNHEY, CDR2 SVGAGI. CDR3 length equals 14 residues. CDR3 residues: CASPPQGMNTEAFF. CDR3 DNA: TGTGCCAGCCCCCCCCAGGGCATGAACACTGAAGCTTTCTTT.

As DNA, the CDR3 is TGTGCCAGCAGTCGCTGGACAGGGGGTGAACAGCCCCAGCATTTT. The encoded protein is CASSRWTGGEQPQHF. The chain links TRBV28 to TRBJ1-5; TRBD1 matches at 10 bases. Germline CDR1 MDHEN, CDR2 SYDVKM. The CDR3 extends over 15 amino acids. Trimming at V came to 5 bases and at J to 7 bases, leaving 8 bases not matched to a gene.

The chain recombines TRBV11-2 with TRBJ2-1; weak D call: TRBD2 (6 bases). The CDR3 spans 11 residues. V was clipped by 7 bases and J by 10 bases, with 11 bases between them. CDR1 and CDR2 from the germline V gene are SGHAT and FQNNGV. The CDR3 DNA reads TGTGCCAGCACCTCCGGACTAGAGCAGTTCTTC. Protein: CASTSGLEQFF.

In this sample, this clonotype turned up a few times. The rearrangement uses TRBV4-3 and TRBJ1-2; D gene unclear. The CDR3 consists of 14 residues. The germline V gene has CDR1 LGHNA and CDR2 YSLEER. V was cut by 1 base and J by 5 bases, with 11 bases left in between. In DNA form, the CDR3 reads TGCGCCAGCAGCCAAGGGGTAGGGTTTTATGGCTACACCTTC. Amino acids: CASSQGVGFYGYTF.

This clonotype was detected only once. This sequence joins TRBV28 and TRBJ1-2, with 10 bases aligning to TRBD1. The germline gives CDR1 MDHEN, CDR2 SYDVKM. V gave up 6 bases and J gave up 8 bases; unmatched junction bases: 3. The CDR3 is 12 residues long. The chain's CDR3 is CASSGTGEGYTF. CDR3 sequence (DNA): TGTGCCAGCAGCGGGACAGGGGAGGGCTACACCTTC.

This clonotype was observed a handful of times. V and J are TRBV6-6 and TRBJ2-2, with D perhaps assigned TRBD1 or TRBD2 (6 bases each). The length of the CDR3 is 17 residues. Trimming removed 0 bases from V and 4 bases from J, with 15 bases in between. Germline CDR1 and CDR2: MNHNY and SVGAGI (reference sequence). CDR3: CASSYSIGGLGTGELFF. The CDR3 nucleotides are TGTGCCAGCAGTTACTCGATTGGGGGGCTCGGCACCGGGGAGCTGTTTTTT.

The chain couples TRBV12-3 or TRBV12-4 to TRBJ1-5; no clear D. V shed 5 bases and J shed 3 bases, with 11 bases lying between them. CDR3 length equals 14 residues. The CDR3 DNA follows: TGTGCCAGCAGTCTCCGGGGAAACAATCAGCCCCAGCATTTT. This encodes CASSLRGNNQPQHF.

This clonotype was seen only a few times. The chain joins TRBV20-1 to TRBJ2-3; TRBD2 matches 9 bases. Germline lookup yields CDR1 DFQATT and CDR2 SNEGSKA (reference sequence). The CDR3 totals 16 residues. V trimming: 6 bases; J trimming: 2 bases; junction bases outside the gene matches: 12. This chain's CDR3 is CSAIVSRGGVTDTQYF. CDR3 nucleotide sequence: TGCAGTGCCATCGTGTCGCGGGGGGGAGTCACAGATACGCAGTATTTT.

The rearrangement uses TRBV12-3 or TRBV12-4 and TRBJ1-6, with D unclear. Between the trimmed V and J ends, which lost 2 bases and 10 bases, there was a span of 9 bases. The CDR3 has 13 amino acids. CDR3 in amino acids: CASSLTSDSPLHF. For the CDR3, the DNA is TGTGCCAGCAGTTTAACCTCCGACTCACCCCTCCACTTT.

The V and J genes are TRBV6-5 and TRBJ1-4, with TRBD1 identical over 7 bases. The V and J ends lost 2 bases and 8 bases, in that order; junction bases with no gene match: 11. The CDR3 is 16 residues long. Germline values: CDR1 MNHEY, CDR2 SVGAGI. The CDR3 bases are TGTGCCAGCAGTTACCAATGGACAGGTGTTCGGGAAAAACTGTTTTTT. It codes for CASSYQWTGVREKLFF.

J is TRBJ1-4 and V is TRBV4-1, with D perhaps TRBD1 (5 bases). With 4 bases removed from V and 7 bases from J, the gap between germline ends came to 16 bases. CDR1 and CDR2 from the germline V gene are MGHRA and YSYEKL. This CDR3 has 15 residues. The CDR3 bases are TGCGCCAGCAGCCCCCGGACACTGGTGGGTGAAAAACTGTTTTTT. Its protein product is CASSPRTLVGEKLFF.

The chain employs TRBV12-3 or TRBV12-4 and TRBJ1-1; 11 bases align to TRBD1. J gave up 6 bases and V 5 bases, and 5 bases lay outside the gene matches. The CDR3 runs 14 residues. The DNA of the CDR3 is TGTGCCAGCAGTCCGCTGGGACAGGGGGCTGAAGCTTTCTTT. Translation: CASSPLGQGAEAFF.

The chain combines TRBV20-1 with TRBJ1-3, with D unclear. Germline CDR1 is DFQATT and CDR2 is SNEGSKA (reference sequence). Between the trimmed V and J ends, which lost 2 bases and 4 bases, there was a span of 9 bases. The CDR3 totals 13 residues. CDR3 bases: TGCAGTGCTAGAACCAGTGCCGGAAACACCATATATTTT. This encodes CSARTSAGNTIYF.

The chain recombines TRBV28 with TRBJ2-7, with TRBD1 matching 8 bases. Germline CDR1 MDHEN, CDR2 SYDVKM. The V gene end was trimmed by 5 bases and the J gene end by 2 bases; junction bases not matched to a gene: 8. This CDR3 is built from 15 residues. Here the CDR3 reads CASSPTTGEAYEQYF. DNA of the CDR3: TGTGCCAGCAGTCCGACGACAGGGGAGGCCTACGAGCAGTACTTC. Based on the CDR3 plus reference TRBV28 and TRBJ2-7, the full variable domain is DVKVTQSSRYLVKRTGEKVFLECVQDMDHENMFWYRQDPGLGLRLIYFSYDVKMKEKGDIPEGYSVSREKKERFSLILESASTNQTSMYLCASSPTTGEAYEQYFGPGTRLTVT.

This clonotype has a handful of counts. V gene TRBV12-3 or TRBV12-4 combines with J gene TRBJ1-6; 10 bases match TRBD1. V lost 2 bases and J lost 8; bases outside the gene matches: 6. The CDR3 is 16 residues long. CDR3 DNA: TGTGCCAGCAGTTTACATTGGACAGGGGGTTATTCACCCCTCCACTTT. This encodes CASSLHWTGGYSPLHF.

There are a few counts of this clonotype. V usage is TRBV7-2 and J usage is TRBJ1-2, with a tentative D call TRBD1 (5 bases). Deletions cut 1 base from V and 6 bases from J, with 12 bases between. Germline V CDR1 and CDR2: SGHTA, FQGNSA. This CDR3 is 14 amino acids long. The CDR3 loop is CASSLVGAIHGYTF. Here the CDR3 DNA reads TGTGCCAGCAGCTTAGTAGGGGCTATCCATGGCTACACCTTC.

The chain employs TRBV6-5 and TRBJ2-2; no firm D call. The length of the CDR3 is 15 residues. Germline CDR1 reads MNHEY; CDR2 reads SVGAGI. V was cut by 5 bases and J by 4 bases, with 14 bases left in between. This CDR3 is CASSPSSPGTGELFF. The CDR3, as DNA: TGTGCCAGCAGTCCCTCCAGTCCCGGCACCGGGGAGCTGTTTTTT.

The chain is built from TRBV4-1 and TRBJ1-2; TRBD1 agrees at 8 bases. The V and J ends lost 4 bases and 4 bases, in that order; junction bases with no gene match: 5. Germline CDR1 MGHRA, CDR2 YSYEKL. The CDR3 is 14 residues long. The CDR3 protein is CASSPNRGFYGYTF. The CDR3 region has the DNA TGCGCCAGCAGCCCCAACAGGGGGTTCTATGGCTACACCTTC.

This clonotype was observed at least ten times. CDR3 nucleotides: TGCAGTGCTACGAGGGGGGGTTTCACAGATACGCAGTATTTT. It specifies CSATRGGFTDTQYF. The rearrangement uses TRBV20-1 and TRBJ2-3; TRBD2 might be the D (7 bases). There are 14 residues in the CDR3. V was shortened by 4 bases and J by 2 bases, with 13 bases between the two germline ends. From germline, CDR1 is DFQATT and CDR2 SNEGSKA (reference sequence).

The chain combines TRBV5-5 with TRBJ1-3, with D unresolved. Looked up from germline, CDR1 is SGHKS and CDR2 is YYEKEE (reference sequence). There are 17 residues in the CDR3. V lost 4 bases and J 0 bases, leaving 17 bases between the germline ends. CDR3 DNA: TGTGCCAGCAGCACCCACGATGTCGGGTACTCTGGAAACACCATATATTTT. This translates into CASSTHDVGYSGNTIYF.

The chain carries TRBV28 and TRBJ1-4, with D unclear. Trimming took off 5 bases at V and 8 bases at J, with 9 bases between the two ends. CDR1 and CDR2 (germline): MDHEN, SYDVKM. The CDR3 contains 12 residues. CDR3 sequence reads: CASSPLREKLFF. The CDR3 bases are TGTGCCAGCAGTCCGTTAAGGGAAAAACTGTTTTTT.

This clonotype was observed a few times. The chain uses TRBV27 and TRBJ2-1; 7 bases are a match to TRBD2. Germline CDR1 and CDR2: MNHEY and SMNVEV (reference sequence). V trimming: 2 bases; J trimming: 4 bases; junction bases outside the gene matches: 8. CDR3 length equals 16 residues. The CDR3 DNA reads as TGTGCCAGCAGTTTAGGAGTAATAGCGGGTTACAATGAGCAGTTCTTC. Its protein product is CASSLGVIAGYNEQFF.

J is TRBJ2-5 and V is TRBV25-1; D perhaps matches TRBD2 (6 bases). In germline, CDR1 is MGHDK, CDR2 SYGVNS. The CDR3 spans 14 residues. V lost 1 base and J 1 base, leaving 7 bases between the germline ends. CDR3 DNA sequence: TGTGCCAGCAGTGAATTTAGCGGCCAAGAGACCCAGTACTTC. Amino acids: CASSEFSGQETQYF.